This TCR beta chain appears in the sequencing data of a study of cytomegalovirus exposure and HLA in healthy donors. Study in general: Among 150 million to 200 million T cells, an earlier analysis found around 100 million unique TCR beta sequences. Findings and caveats of the study: Many donors shared some public TCRs, even though most TCR sequences were rare.

PCR employed 60 Vbeta and 13 Jbeta primers. Using immunoSEQ multiplex PCR, the repertoire was profiled, and TCRdb retains in-frame clones only, with some absent. Of approximately 290,000 clones in the sample, about 80% were seen once. Comments on this clone: Its target is unknown.

Nominal health characterized the donors when sampled, though unrecorded immune exposures were likely. The CDR3 length is 16 residues. Germline V gene lookup returns CDR1 MDHEN and CDR2 SYDVKM. The rearrangement uses TRBV28 and TRBJ2-5; TRBD2 matches 7 bases. Judging by the DNA end, TRBJ2-7 fits better; the J call may be wrong. The sequence was collected from a girl aged 2 to 9 in good health and CMV-seronegative. Sequencing was carried out using PBMCs. CDR3 region: CASSLSGGSSPYEQYF. The DNA for the CDR3 is TGTGCCAGCAGTTTATCGGGCGGGAGCAGTCCCTACGAGCAGTACTTC.